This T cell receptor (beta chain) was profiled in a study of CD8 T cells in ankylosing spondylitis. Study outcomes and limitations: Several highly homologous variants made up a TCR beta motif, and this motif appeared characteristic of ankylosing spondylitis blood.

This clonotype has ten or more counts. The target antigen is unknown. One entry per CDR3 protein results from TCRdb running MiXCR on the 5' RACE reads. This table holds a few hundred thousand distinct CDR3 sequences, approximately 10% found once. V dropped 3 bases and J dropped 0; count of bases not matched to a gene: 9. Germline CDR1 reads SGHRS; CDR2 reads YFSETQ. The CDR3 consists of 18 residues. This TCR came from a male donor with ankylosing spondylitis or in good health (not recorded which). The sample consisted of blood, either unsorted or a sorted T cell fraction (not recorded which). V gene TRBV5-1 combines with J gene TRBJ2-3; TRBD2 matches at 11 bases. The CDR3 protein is CASSSRLAGTTSTDTQYF. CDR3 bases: TGCGCCAGCAGCTCACGACTAGCGGGGACAACTAGCACAGATACGCAGTATTTT.